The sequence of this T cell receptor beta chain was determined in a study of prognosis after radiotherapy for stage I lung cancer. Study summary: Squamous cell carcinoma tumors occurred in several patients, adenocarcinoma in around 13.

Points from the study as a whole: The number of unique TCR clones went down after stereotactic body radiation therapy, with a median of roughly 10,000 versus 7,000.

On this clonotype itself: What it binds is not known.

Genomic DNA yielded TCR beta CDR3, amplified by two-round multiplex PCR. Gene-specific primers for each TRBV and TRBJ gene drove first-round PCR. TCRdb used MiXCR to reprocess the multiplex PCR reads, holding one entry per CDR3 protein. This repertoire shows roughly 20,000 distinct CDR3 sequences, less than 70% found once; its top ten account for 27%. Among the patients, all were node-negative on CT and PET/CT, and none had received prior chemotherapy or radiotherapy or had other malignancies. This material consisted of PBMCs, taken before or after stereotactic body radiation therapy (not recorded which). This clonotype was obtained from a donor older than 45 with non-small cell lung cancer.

CDR3 nucleotides: TGTGCCTGCAATTTAGCAGGGAACACCGGGGAGCTGTTTTTT. Its translation: CACNLAGNTGELFF. V is TRBV6-1 and J is TRBJ2-2; D not certain. The CDR3 length is 14 residues. Deletions cut 11 bases from V and 1 base from J, with 14 bases between. Germline CDR1 is MNHNS and CDR2 is SASEGT.